The clone carrying this T cell receptor (beta chain) was picked up a small number of times. Its antigen is not identified. This entry is derived from a study of cytomegalovirus exposure and HLA in healthy donors. Germline V CDR1 and CDR2: LNHNV, YYDKDF (reference sequence). V was clipped by 5 bases and J by 4 bases; unmatched bases: 3. The CDR3 totals 13 residues. Clones were read by immunoSEQ multiplex PCR, and TCRdb kept only the in-frame ones, dropping some. The table shows around 160,000 clones, with just under 85% occurring only once. Regarding the study as a whole: The study designated about 160 TCR beta chains cytomegalovirus-associated. The majority of TCR sequences were rare, yet some public TCRs appeared in many donors. First-cohort TCR clusters were later found to tend to co-occur in the roughly 130 validation repertoires.

This clonotype originated in a man younger than 45 in good health and CMV-seropositive. The sample comprised PBMCs. This chain connects TRBV15 to TRBJ1-2, with TRBD1 identical over 8 bases. The CDR3 nucleotides are TGTGCCACCAGCTCCGGGACAGGCTATGGCTACACCTTC. This translates into CATSSGTGYGYTF.